The clone carrying this T cell receptor (beta chain) has just a few counts. Antigen unknown. The CDR3 runs 15 residues. Looked up from germline, CDR1 is MDHEN and CDR2 is SYDVKM. V was clipped by 5 bases and J by 3 bases; unmatched bases: 6. The data originate from a study of human T cells and chemical hapten exposure. Study outcomes and limitations: Relative to controls, expanded TCRs formed significantly more large CDR3 similarity clusters.

One entry per CDR3 protein, called by TCRdb with MiXCR from the RACE reads. Here the sample spans 380,000 or so distinct CDR3 sequences, approximately 5.1% being singletons. Time point noted: patch test 1, 2 weeks after DPC sensitization. Treatment indicated: therapeutic diphenylcyclopropenone sensitization with weekly scalp DPC. Ahead of each patch test application, blood was drawn. Total RNA was isolated from whole blood that had not been fractionated. This sequence was found in a woman aged 50 to 65 with alopecia areata. Some clones in this sample may be carry-over from other donors' samples. This sequence joins TRBV28 and TRBJ1-4; 7 bases line up with TRBD1. The source material was whole blood, sampled in connection with sensitization to the hapten diphenylcyclopropenone (DPC). The CDR3 coding sequence is TGTGCCAGCAGTCCCCTCGGGACAGCTAATGAAAAACTGTTTTTT. Protein: CASSPLGTANEKLFF.